This T cell receptor beta chain stems from a study of blood T cell repertoires in COVID-19. About the study: Collection of acute and convalescent COVID-19 samples took place in the United States, Italy and Spain.

CDR3 size: 17 residues. The V gene's germline CDR1 is SNHLY and CDR2 FYNNEI. V was pared by 8 bases and J by 6 bases, with 19 bases of the junction left unmatched. Source study methods: Reference gene primer amplification in the assay estimated nucleated cell counts. The assay was immunoSEQ multiplex PCR, and TCRdb's table has in-frame clones only and misses some. Clone size and V and J calls were adopted from that table, with D and trimming inferred from the DNA. This sample has 50,000 to 70,000 clones, with more than 85% found just once. J is TRBJ2-7 and V is TRBV2, with 10 bases aligning to TRBD2. This TCR was sampled from a man between 60 and 75 years old with acute or convalescent COVID-19. The sequenced material came from peripheral blood. The CDR3 bases are TGTGCCAGCCGTAAAGGGGCTAGCGGGAGCTTTAACCCCGAGCAGTACTTC. Protein product: CASRKGASGSFNPEQYF.